A selection of T cell receptor beta chains follows, all from one sample in a study of cytomegalovirus exposure and HLA in healthy donors. Only in-frame clones appear in the TCRdb table, and some are missing; sequencing was by immunoSEQ multiplex PCR. The sample gives some 38,000 clones, approximately 75% of which show up once; approximately 4% is in the top ten. What was sequenced was PBMCs. These receptors were obtained from a man in his forties in good health and CMV-seronegative. CDR3s include the opening cysteine and the closing phenylalanine or tryptophan. Each record gives: D gene, V gene, J gene, clone size, CDR3 protein, CDR3 DNA. A D gene is named only where the DNA matches it firmly. Only part of the rows carry a size: once, few, many, or a class if the clone is expanded.

-	TRBV30	TRBJ1-1	once	CAWSPGQNTEAFF	TGTGCCTGGAGTCCGGGACAGAACACTGAAGCTTTCTTT
TRBD2	TRBV28	TRBJ2-3	-	CASSRGVPDTQYF	TGTGCCAGCAGCCGGGGGGTCCCAGATACGCAGTATTTT
-	TRBV5-4	TRBJ2-3	few	CASSTTGFDTQYF	TGTGCCAGCAGCACCACAGGGTTTGATACGCAGTATTTT
-	TRBV11-2	TRBJ2-1	-	CASSLYPRGNNEQFF	TGTGCCAGCAGCCTCTACCCCCGAGGGAACAATGAGCAGTTCTTC
TRBD1	TRBV5-1	TRBJ2-2	-	CASSLGAGGRLPAGELFF	TGCGCCAGCAGCTTGGGGGCAGGGGGCAGGTTGCCCGCCGGGGAGCTGTTTTTT
-	TRBV2	TRBJ1-2	-	CASSEGGRGYGYTF	TGTGCCAGCAGTGAAGGGGGTCGGGGCTATGGCTACACCTTC
-	TRBV30	TRBJ1-2	-	CAWRQGDYGYTF	TGTGCCTGGAGACAGGGTGACTATGGCTACACCTTC
TRBD1	TRBV6-5	TRBJ1-6	-	CASSLPPRGDNSPLHF	TGTGCCAGCAGTTTACCTCCCAGGGGGGATAATTCACCCCTCCACTTT
TRBD1	TRBV30	TRBJ2-7	-	CAWSVEQGAYEQYF	TGTGCCTGGAGTGTAGAGCAGGGGGCGTACGAGCAGTACTTC
TRBD1	TRBV7-9	TRBJ1-4	few	CASSLEGTAKLFF	TGTGCCAGCAGCTTAGAAGGGACAGCCAAACTGTTTTTT
TRBD1	TRBV11-2	TRBJ2-2	-	CASSPDRSVTGELFF	TGTGCCAGCAGCCCGGACAGGTCGGTCACCGGGGAGCTGTTTTTT
TRBD2	TRBV14	TRBJ2-1	-	CASSQYTSAYNEQFF	TGTGCCAGCAGCCAATATACTAGCGCTTACAATGAGCAGTTCTTC
TRBD2	TRBV30	TRBJ2-2	-	CAALRGGSGELFF	TGTGCCGCTTTAAGGGGAGGGAGCGGGGAGCTGTTTTTT
-	TRBV6-5	TRBJ1-5	-	CASSYQAGDQPQHF	TGTGCCAGCAGTTATCAGGCGGGAGATCAGCCCCAGCATTTT
-	TRBV6-1	TRBJ1-1	-	CATALRAHTEAFF	TGTGCCACCGCTCTCAGGGCCCACACTGAAGCTTTCTTT
-	TRBV7-9	TRBJ1-3	-	CASSSGFSGNTIYF	TGTGCCAGCAGCTCGGGGTTTTCTGGAAACACCATATATTTT
TRBD1	TRBV15	TRBJ1-5	few	CATSRDLDRGLTQHF	TGTGCCACCAGCAGAGATCTGGACAGGGGTTTGACCCAGCATTTT
TRBD1	TRBV6-1	TRBJ2-1	-	CASSSDRDYNEQFF	TGTGCCAGCAGCTCGGACAGGGATTACAATGAGCAGTTCTTC
-	TRBV10-3	TRBJ2-7	-	CAISGGIAYEQYF	TGTGCCATCAGCGGGGGAATTGCCTACGAGCAGTACTTC
-	TRBV5-1	TRBJ2-7	-	CASRYSQLSSYEQYF	TGCGCCAGCCGCTACTCACAGTTAAGTTCCTACGAGCAGTACTTC
TRBD2	TRBV6-1	TRBJ2-1	-	CASLGGGAYNEQFF	TGTGCCAGCCTAGGCGGGGGGGCTTACAATGAGCAGTTCTTC
TRBD1	TRBV5-6	TRBJ1-6	-	CASSLAAGGTNSPLHF	TGTGCCAGCAGCTTGGCGGCAGGGGGTACCAATTCACCCCTCCACTTT
-	TRBV9	TRBJ1-6	-	CASNVAGSGNSPLHF	TGTGCCAGCAACGTGGCGGGGTCCGGCAATTCACCCCTCCACTTT
-	TRBV19	TRBJ1-1	few	CASSLWGRGNTEAFF	TGTGCCAGTAGTCTATGGGGAAGGGGGAACACTGAAGCTTTCTTT
-	TRBV5-5	TRBJ2-5	few	CASSSLETQYF	TGTGCCAGCAGTTCCCTAGAGACCCAGTACTTC
-	TRBV7-8	TRBJ2-7	-	CASSLVSGGPYEQYF	TGTGCCAGCAGCTTAGTATCGGGGGGCCCCTACGAGCAGTACTTC
TRBD1	TRBV4-3	TRBJ2-7	few	CASSQEAGTGGYEQYF	TGCGCCAGCAGCCAAGAAGCCGGGACAGGGGGATACGAGCAGTACTTC
TRBD1	TRBV30	TRBJ1-6	-	CAWSPPGQENSPLHF	TGTGCCTGGAGTCCTCCGGGACAGGAGAATTCACCCCTCCACTTT
TRBD1	TRBV19	TRBJ2-5	once	CASRRTGQETQYF	TGTGCCAGTAGGAGGACAGGACAAGAGACCCAGTACTTC
-	TRBV4-1	TRBJ1-2	-	CASSPRTDLYGYTF	TGCGCCAGCAGCCCTAGGACAGACTTATATGGCTACACCTTC
-	TRBV6-1	TRBJ1-1	few	CASSEGTENTEAFF	TGTGCCAGCAGTGAAGGGACAGAGAACACTGAAGCTTTCTTT
TRBD2	TRBV6-5	TRBJ2-7	-	CASSYPGLAGGYEQYF	TGTGCCAGCAGTTACCCAGGACTAGCGGGGGGGTACGAGCAGTACTTC
-	TRBV7-9	TRBJ1-4	-	CASSLATGVEKLFF	TGTGCCAGCAGCTTAGCTACGGGAGTCGAAAAACTGTTTTTT
-	TRBV29-1	TRBJ2-2	few	CSVALFQNTGELFF	TGCAGCGTTGCCCTATTCCAAAACACCGGGGAGCTGTTTTTT
TRBD1	TRBV29-1	TRBJ2-1	-	CSVFGVQGAEYNEQFF	TGCAGCGTTTTCGGCGTGCAGGGGGCGGAGTACAATGAGCAGTTCTTC
TRBD2	TRBV5-1	TRBJ2-2	-	CASRFSGETGELFF	TGCGCCAGCAGGTTTAGCGGGGAAACCGGGGAGCTGTTTTTT
-	TRBV5-1	TRBJ1-1	few	CASSLVGSRANTEAFF	TGCGCCAGCAGCTTGGTAGGCTCCAGGGCGAACACTGAAGCTTTCTTT
TRBD2	TRBV4-2	TRBJ2-3	-	CASSQDWRGAPDTQYF	TGTGCCAGCAGCCAAGATTGGCGGGGGGCCCCAGATACGCAGTATTTT
-	TRBV28	TRBJ1-6	-	CASSLWRVSPLHF	TGTGCCAGCAGTTTATGGAGGGTTTCACCCCTCCACTTT
-	TRBV25-1	TRBJ2-7	few	CASKTGQEQYF	TGTGCCAGCAAAACAGGGCAAGAGCAGTACTTC
-	TRBV6-5	TRBJ2-7	-	CASSRHAGPGEQYF	TGTGCCAGCAGCCGACACGCAGGGCCGGGCGAGCAGTACTTC
TRBD1	TRBV5-1	TRBJ1-2	-	CASSTDRGSNYGYTF	TGCGCCAGCAGCACGGACAGGGGATCAAACTATGGCTACACCTTC
-	TRBV6-4	TRBJ1-2	-	CASRPGTNYGYTF	TGTGCCAGCAGGCCGGGGACTAACTATGGCTACACCTTC